What follows are 20 T cell receptor beta chains derived from one specimen sequenced in a study of T-cell reconstitution after alpha-beta-depleted transplantation in children. Preparation of the TCRbeta library used unique molecular identifiers. TCRdb redid the calling of the PCR reads with MiXCR, one entry per CDR3 protein. The table records about 980,000 distinct CDR3 sequences, around 30% of them present only once. The sequences come from PBMCs, mostly from graft donor cells, collected 360 days after TCRalphabeta/CD19-depleted stem cell transplant. The receptors were sampled from a boy less than two years old who had a stem cell transplant for SCID, so the T cells may come from the graft donor.

In this sample, this clonotype turned up a few times. The chain carries TRBV7-8 and TRBJ1-1; unclear D gene. The V and J ends lost 3 bases and 6 bases respectively, with 11 bases between them. Germline-derived CDR1 and CDR2 are SGHVS and FQNEAQ. This CDR3 region has 13 residues. The CDR3 coding sequence is TGTGCCAGCAGCTTTGACGGGGTTGCTGAAGCTTTCTTT. It yields the protein CASSFDGVAEAFF.

V and J are TRBV7-3 and TRBJ2-3, with TRBD2 matching over 10 bases. This CDR3 spans 16 amino acids. Germline CDR1 and CDR2: SGHTA and FQGTGA. The junction had 8 bases not matched to a gene; V was cut back by 4 bases and J by 4 bases. CDR3 nucleotide sequence: TGTGCCAGCAGCTCCCGACTAAGCGGGGGGGCAGATACGCAGTATTTT. It is translated as CASSSRLSGGADTQYF.

This chain links TRBV12-3 or TRBV12-4 with TRBJ2-7, with 10 bases matching TRBD2. CDR3 length: 15 residues. The V segment lost 10 bases and the J segment 3 bases; nucleotides outside the gene matches: 12. CDR3 DNA sequence: TGTGCCACCAGCGGGGGGGCAGTCTCCATCTACGAGCAGTACTTC. Translated: CATSGGAVSIYEQYF.

The chain employs TRBV6-2 or TRBV6-3 and TRBJ2-3; 7 bases are a match to TRBD1. The CDR3 consists of 17 residues. CDR1 is MNHEY and CDR2 is SVGEGT in the germline V gene. The V and J ends lost 2 bases and 3 bases, in that order; junction bases with no gene match: 11. The CDR3 DNA reads TGTGCCAGCAGTTACAACCCCGACAGGGTAACAACAGATACGCAGTATTTT. Protein: CASSYNPDRVTTDTQYF.

This clonotype was seen only a few times. The chain is built from TRBV7-6 and TRBJ2-7; TRBD1 matches 7 bases. CDR3 size: 13 residues. The V and J ends lost 2 bases and 6 bases, in that order; junction bases with no gene match: 4. Germline V CDR1 and CDR2: SGHVS, FNYEAQ. In nucleotides, the CDR3 is TGTGCCAGCAGCTTATGGACAGGAACCGAGCAGTACTTC. Amino acids: CASSLWTGTEQYF.

The chain uses TRBV4-1 and TRBJ2-7; D remains ambiguous. With 4 bases removed from V and 2 bases from J, the gap between germline ends came to 21 bases. Germline values: CDR1 MGHRA, CDR2 YSYEKL. This CDR3 is 17 amino acids long. The CDR3 here is CASSPGLGYSGPYEQYF. The CDR3 nucleotides read TGCGCCAGCAGCCCAGGCTTGGGCTACTCAGGCCCCTACGAGCAGTACTTC.

The rearrangement uses TRBV4-2 and TRBJ2-5; D remains ambiguous. Germline assignment: CDR1 LGHNA and CDR2 YNFKEQ. The CDR3 covers 13 residues. V was clipped by 0 bases and J by 4 bases, with 6 bases between them. The CDR3 loop is CASSQERAETQYF. Written as DNA, the CDR3 is TGTGCCAGCAGCCAAGAACGGGCAGAGACCCAGTACTTC.

This clonotype was observed a few times. This chain uses TRBV29-1 with TRBJ2-1; possible D gene TRBD1, 5 bases. Germline V lookup: CDR1 SQVTM, CDR2 ANQGSEA. The CDR3 runs to 14 residues. Deletions cut 7 bases from V and 6 bases from J, with 19 bases between. The CDR3 loop is CSGNQYGAVNEQFF. Here the CDR3 DNA reads TGCAGCGGGAACCAATATGGGGCCGTCAATGAGCAGTTCTTC.

This clonotype was seen only a few times. V usage is TRBV5-1 and J usage is TRBJ1-6; D ambiguous. Trimming stripped 3 bases from V and 7 bases from J, with 8 bases between. CDR3 length equals 13 residues. Germline V gives CDR1 SGHRS, CDR2 YFSETQ. CDR3 nucleotides: TGCGCCAGCAGCTCCGGGGAAAATTCACCCCTCCACTTT. This codes for CASSSGENSPLHF.

This CDR3 is CSVWLSGAYEQYF. In DNA form, the CDR3 reads TGCAGCGTTTGGCTCAGCGGGGCCTACGAGCAGTACTTC. This rearrangement joins TRBV29-1 to TRBJ2-7, with 7 bases fitting TRBD2. V shed 5 bases, J shed 2 bases, and the junction held 6 bases outside the gene matches. The CDR3 spans 13 residues. Germline assignment: CDR1 SQVTM and CDR2 ANQGSEA.

Only a few counts were recorded for this clonotype. The CDR3 here is CASSPSGAGQPQHF. In DNA form, the CDR3 reads TGTGCCAGCAGCCCCTCAGGGGCGGGACAGCCCCAGCATTTT. The chain uses TRBV7-6 and TRBJ1-5; maybe TRBD1 (6 bases). Trimming took 5 bases from V and 7 from J, leaving 15 bases between them. CDR3 length equals 14 residues. Germline CDR1 SGHVS, CDR2 FNYEAQ.

This clonotype turned up a few times. V and J are TRBV7-2 and TRBJ1-3; no firm D call. Germline CDR1 reads SGHTA; CDR2 reads FQGNSA. CDR3 length equals 14 residues. V was cut by 5 bases and J by 1 base, with 9 bases left in between. The CDR3 coding sequence is TGTGCCAGCAGCCCGACGCGGTCTGGAAACACCATATATTTT. This codes for CASSPTRSGNTIYF.

The chain has TRBV4-1 and TRBJ2-7, with D unresolved. Trimming cost V 4 bases and J 3 bases, with 16 bases left between them. CDR3 size: 15 residues. Germline values: CDR1 MGHRA, CDR2 YSYEKL. The CDR3 spells CASSPPGVACYEQYF. In DNA form, the CDR3 reads TGCGCCAGCAGCCCTCCTGGGGTAGCTTGCTACGAGCAGTACTTC.

The chain carries TRBV20-1 and TRBJ1-1; TRBD1 aligns across 9 bases. The germline V gene encodes CDR1 DFQATT and CDR2 SNEGSKA (reference sequence). The CDR3 has 16 residues. The V gene end was trimmed by 5 bases and the J gene end by 8 bases; junction bases not matched to a gene: 18. The CDR3: CSAVINLGRQGGEAFF. The CDR3 DNA reads as TGCAGTGCTGTAATAAACCTCGGGCGACAGGGGGGGGAAGCTTTCTTT.

Only a few counts were recorded for this clonotype. This chain links TRBV15 with TRBJ2-3, with D perhaps matching TRBD2 (5 bases). CDR1 LNHNV and CDR2 YYDKDF come from the germline V gene (reference sequence). This CDR3 is built from 17 residues. V was cut by 0 bases and J by 1 base, with 14 bases left in between. CDR3 loop: CATSRDRRRHGTDTQYF. CDR3 nucleotide sequence: TGTGCCACCAGCAGAGATCGTAGGAGGCACGGCACAGATACGCAGTATTTT. The variable domain in full, with the rest retrieved from reference TRBV15 and TRBJ2-3, is DAMVIQNPRYQVTQFGKPVTLSCSQTLNHNVMYWYQQKSSQAPKLLFHYYDKDFNNEADTPDNFQSRRPNTSFCFLDIRSPGLGDTAMYLCATSRDRRRHGTDTQYFGPGTRLTVL.

CDR3 sequence (DNA): TGCAGCGTTTATGGAGATACGCAGTATTTT. This gives the protein CSVYGDTQYF. This chain uses TRBV29-1 with TRBJ2-3; D call uncertain. Germline lookup yields CDR1 SQVTM and CDR2 ANQGSEA. The germline V and J ends were trimmed by 5 bases and 5 bases, with 5 bases remaining between them. The length of the CDR3 is 10 residues.

Of note for this clonotype: Mismatch with germline at one junction end may stem from a read error. V and J are TRBV5-1 and TRBJ1-5; D not certain. This CDR3 contains 15 residues. Germline CDR1 and CDR2: SGHRS and YFSETQ. The CDR3 sequence: CSSSLGGGSNQPQHF. The CDR3 bases are TGCTCCAGCAGCTTGGGAGGAGGGAGCAATCAGCCCCAGCATTTT.

The J gene is TRBJ2-7, the V gene TRBV4-1; TRBD1 agrees at 7 bases. Trimming took 3 bases from V and 5 from J; bases not matched to a gene: 10. The germline V gene has CDR1 MGHRA and CDR2 YSYEKL. The CDR3 covers 15 residues. The CDR3, as DNA: TGCGCCAGCAGCCAGCTTCCGGGACAGTGGCACGAGCAGTACTTC. The encoded protein is CASSQLPGQWHEQYF.

This clonotype was found a few times. V usage is TRBV7-9 and J usage is TRBJ1-6; 9 positions match TRBD1. Looked up from germline, CDR1 is SEHNR and CDR2 is FQNEAQ (reference sequence). The ends lost 5 bases at V and 5 bases at J; junction bases unmatched: 4. The CDR3 loop spans 15 amino acids. The CDR3 bases are TGTGCCAGCAGCCTGCGGACAGGGGATAATTCACCCCTCCACTTT. Its translation: CASSLRTGDNSPLHF.

A few counts support this clonotype. This rearrangement joins TRBV10-3 to TRBJ1-1, with 12 nucleotides matching TRBD1. Germline V gives CDR1 ENHRY, CDR2 SYGVKD. The junction had 7 bases not matched to a gene; V was cut back by 3 bases and J by 11 bases. The CDR3 is made up of 14 amino acids. The CDR3 nucleotides read TGTGCCATCAGTGAACCGGGACAGGGGGCGTCGGCTTTCTTT. This translates into CAISEPGQGASAFF.